The 11 T cell receptor beta chains below all came from one sample that was sequenced in a study of early stage breast cancer tumors. Sequencing was performed with immunoSEQ multiplex PCR; in TCRdb, only in-frame clones are kept and a portion is missing. The sample lists under 20,000 clones; 80% to 90% were seen once. Sequencing was performed on blood. Receptors originate from a person aged 65 to 79 with breast cancer.

The table lists this clone with a few counts. CDR3 sequence: CASRGQGADEAFF. The CDR3 region has the DNA TGTGCCAGCAGGGGACAGGGGGCGGATGAAGCTTTCTTT. This chain links TRBV25-1 with TRBJ1-1; 12 bases match TRBD1. With V trimmed by 6 bases and J by 7 bases, 3 bases remained unmatched. The germline gives CDR1 MGHDK, CDR2 SYGVNS. CDR3 length: 13 residues. Looking up the rest from reference TRBV25-1 and TRBJ1-1 gives the full variable domain: EADIYQTPRYLVIGTGKKITLECSQTMGHDKMYWYQQDPGMELHLIHYSYGVNSTEKGDLSSESTVSRIRTEHFPLTLESARPSHTSQYLCASRGQGADEAFFGQGTRLTVV.

This chain joins TRBV11-2 and TRBJ1-1; 7 bases align to TRBD1. Germline trimming cut 9 bases from V and 9 bases from J; bases unmatched to any gene: 19. The germline V gene has CDR1 SGHAT and CDR2 FQNNGV. The CDR3 contains 15 residues. In DNA form, the CDR3 reads TGTGCCAGTCGAGACCCGCGACAGGGAAGAAGTAAAGCTTTCTTT. Amino acids: CASRDPRQGRSKAFF.

This rearrangement joins TRBV7-6 to TRBJ2-1; maybe TRBD1 (6 bases). Germline loops: CDR1 SGHVS, CDR2 FNYEAQ. This CDR3 is 12 amino acids long. V was clipped by 1 base and J by 10 bases, with 8 bases between them. CDR3 in amino acids: CASSLGGQEQFF. DNA for the CDR3: TGTGCCAGCAGCTTAGGAGGACAGGAGCAGTTCTTC.

V is TRBV4-2 and J is TRBJ2-2; tentatively, D is TRBD1 (5 bases). The ends were cut back, 6 bases at V and 0 bases at J, with 14 bases in the middle. CDR1 is LGHNA and CDR2 is YNFKEQ in the germline V gene. This CDR3 has 16 amino acids. The DNA of the CDR3 is TGTGCCAGCAGTCGAGAAGACAGCGCGAACACCGGGGAGCTGTTTTTT. Its protein product is CASSREDSANTGELFF.

This clone was found a few times. The V gene is TRBV19, the J gene TRBJ1-2; TRBD1 might be the D (5 bases). This CDR3 is 12 amino acids long. Germline CDR1 LNHDA, CDR2 SQIVND (reference sequence). The ends were cut back, 6 bases at V and 8 bases at J, with 13 bases in the middle. Here the CDR3 reads CASRTARAGYTF. The CDR3 bases are TGTGCCAGTAGAACGGCCAGGGCCGGCTACACCTTC. The full variable domain, with the rest looked up from reference TRBV19 and TRBJ1-2, is DGGITQSPKYLFRKEGQNVTLSCEQNLNHDAMYWYRQDPGQGLRLIYYSQIVNDFQKGDIAEGYSVSREKKESFPLTVTSAQKNPTAFYLCASRTARAGYTFGSGTRLTVV.

The chain is built from TRBV7-2 and TRBJ2-2, with D possibly matching TRBD2 (6 bases). The germline CDR1 and CDR2 sequences are SGHTA and FQGNSA. This CDR3 has 15 amino acids. V lost 1 base and J 5 bases, leaving 11 bases between the germline ends. CDR3 DNA: TGTGCCAGCAGCTTAGAGCGGGCCGTTACCGGGGAGCTGTTTTTT. It yields the protein CASSLERAVTGELFF.

The V call is TRBV9, the J call TRBJ2-1; 11 bases map to TRBD1. V lost 1 base to trimming and J lost 3 bases; unmatched junction nucleotides: 3. Per germline, CDR1 SGDLS and CDR2 YYNGEE. The length of the CDR3 is 16 residues. CDR3 sequence: CASSVPGTGGYNEQFF. As DNA, the CDR3 is TGTGCCAGCAGCGTACCCGGGACAGGGGGCTACAATGAGCAGTTCTTC.

V is TRBV7-2 and J is TRBJ2-1; D is ambiguous. Germline CDR1 reads SGHTA; CDR2 reads FQGNSA. The CDR3 runs to 12 residues. Trimming left V 5 bases short and J 4 bases short, with 6 bases between. The CDR3 sequence: CASSPRYNEQFF. The CDR3, as DNA: TGTGCCAGCAGCCCGCGATACAATGAGCAGTTCTTC.

This clone was seen once. This rearrangement joins TRBV7-9 to TRBJ1-1; D is possibly TRBD1 (5 bases). The germline V gene encodes CDR1 SEHNR and CDR2 FQNEAQ (reference sequence). The V and J ends lost 3 bases and 4 bases respectively, with 12 bases between them. This CDR3 comprises 14 residues. CDR3 coding DNA: TGTGCCAGCAGCTTCGTGGAGGGGATCACTGAAGCTTTCTTT. It translates to CASSFVEGITEAFF.

The rearrangement uses TRBV6-6 and TRBJ1-6, with 8 bases that match TRBD1. The CDR3 contains 14 residues. V gave up 7 bases and J gave up 9 bases; unmatched junction bases: 8. Germline lookup yields CDR1 MNHNY and CDR2 SVGAGI (reference sequence). CDR3 sequence: CASNDRGESSPLHF. CDR3 DNA: TGTGCCAGCAACGACAGGGGCGAAAGTTCACCCCTCCACTTT.

V is TRBV9 and J is TRBJ2-1; D call uncertain. Germline V gene data show CDR1 as SGDLS and CDR2 as YYNGEE. V was clipped by 0 bases and J by 8 bases, with 12 bases between them. The CDR3 totals 14 residues. CDR3 DNA: TGTGCCAGCAGCGTAGCCGCAGCGTGGGATGAGCAGTTCTTC. It encodes CASSVAAAWDEQFF.